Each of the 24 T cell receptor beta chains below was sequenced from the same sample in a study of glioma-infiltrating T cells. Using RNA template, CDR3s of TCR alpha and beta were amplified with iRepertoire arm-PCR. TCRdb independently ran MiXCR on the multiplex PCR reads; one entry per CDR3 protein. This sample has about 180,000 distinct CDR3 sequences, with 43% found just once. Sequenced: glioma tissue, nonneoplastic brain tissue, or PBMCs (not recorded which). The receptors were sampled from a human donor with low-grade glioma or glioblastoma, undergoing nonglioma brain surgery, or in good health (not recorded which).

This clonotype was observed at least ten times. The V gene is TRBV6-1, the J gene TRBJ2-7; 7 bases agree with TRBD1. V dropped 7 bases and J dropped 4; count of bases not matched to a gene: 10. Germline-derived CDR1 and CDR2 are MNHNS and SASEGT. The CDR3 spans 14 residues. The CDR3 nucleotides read TGTGCCAGCATGTTCAGGGACAGAGGATACGAGCAGTACTTC. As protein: CASMFRDRGYEQYF.

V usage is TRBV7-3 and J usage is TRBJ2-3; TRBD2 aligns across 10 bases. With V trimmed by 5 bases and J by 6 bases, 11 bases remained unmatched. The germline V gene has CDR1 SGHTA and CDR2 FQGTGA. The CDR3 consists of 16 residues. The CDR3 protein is CASSTGLAAVSDTQYF. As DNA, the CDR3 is TGTGCCAGCAGCACTGGACTAGCGGCAGTTTCGGATACGCAGTATTTT. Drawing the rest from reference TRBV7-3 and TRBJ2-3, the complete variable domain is GAGVSQTPSNKVTEKGKYVELRCDPISGHTALYWYRQSLGQGPEFLIYFQGTGAADDSGLPNDRFFAVRPEGSVSTLKIQRTERGDSAVYLCASSTGLAAVSDTQYFGPGTRLTVL.

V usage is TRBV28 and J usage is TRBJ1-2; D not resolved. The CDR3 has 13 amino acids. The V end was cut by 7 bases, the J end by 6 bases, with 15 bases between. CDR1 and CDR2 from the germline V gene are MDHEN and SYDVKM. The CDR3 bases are TGTGCCAGCATACCACAGTGGGCGAATGGCTACACCTTC. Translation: CASIPQWANGYTF.

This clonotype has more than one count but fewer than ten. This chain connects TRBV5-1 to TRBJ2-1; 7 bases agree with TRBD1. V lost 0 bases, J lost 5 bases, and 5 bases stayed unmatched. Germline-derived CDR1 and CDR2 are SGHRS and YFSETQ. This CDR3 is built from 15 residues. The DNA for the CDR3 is TGCGCCAGCAGCTTGGAGGGGGCCAGCCACAATGAGCAGTTCTTC. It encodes CASSLEGASHNEQFF.

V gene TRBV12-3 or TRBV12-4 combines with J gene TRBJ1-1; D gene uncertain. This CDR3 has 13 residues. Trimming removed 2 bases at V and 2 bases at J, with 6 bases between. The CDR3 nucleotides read TGTGCCAGCAGTTTACAGGACAACACTGAAGCTTTCTTT. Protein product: CASSLQDNTEAFF.

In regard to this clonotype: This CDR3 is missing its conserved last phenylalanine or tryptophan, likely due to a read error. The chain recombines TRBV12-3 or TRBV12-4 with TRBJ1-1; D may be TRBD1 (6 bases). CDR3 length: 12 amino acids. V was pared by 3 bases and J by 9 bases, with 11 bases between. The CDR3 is CASSFADRKAFS. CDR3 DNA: TGTGCCAGCAGTTTTGCTGACAGGAAAGCTTTCTCT.

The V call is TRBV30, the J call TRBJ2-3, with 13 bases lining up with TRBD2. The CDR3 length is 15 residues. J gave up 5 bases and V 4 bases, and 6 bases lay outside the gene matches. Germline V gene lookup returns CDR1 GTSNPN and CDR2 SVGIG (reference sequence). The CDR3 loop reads CAWTGLAGEGDTQYF. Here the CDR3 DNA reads TGTGCCTGGACCGGACTAGCGGGAGAGGGAGATACGCAGTATTTT.

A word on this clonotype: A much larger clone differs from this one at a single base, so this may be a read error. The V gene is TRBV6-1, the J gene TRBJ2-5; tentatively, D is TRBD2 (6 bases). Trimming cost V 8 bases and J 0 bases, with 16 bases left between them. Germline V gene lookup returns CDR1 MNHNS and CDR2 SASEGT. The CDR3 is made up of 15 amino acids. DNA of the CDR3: TGTGCCAGCGCCAAGCGGGCAACCTACCAAGAGACCCAGTACTTC. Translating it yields CASAKRATYQETQYF.

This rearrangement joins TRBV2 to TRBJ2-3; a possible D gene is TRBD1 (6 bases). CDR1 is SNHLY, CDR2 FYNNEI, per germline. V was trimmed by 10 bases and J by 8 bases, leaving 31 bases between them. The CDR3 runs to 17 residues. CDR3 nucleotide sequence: TGTGCCACCAGCAGAGATCAGACCCAAGCTCCCAGGGGTACGCAGTATTTT. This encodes CATSRDQTQAPRGTQYF.

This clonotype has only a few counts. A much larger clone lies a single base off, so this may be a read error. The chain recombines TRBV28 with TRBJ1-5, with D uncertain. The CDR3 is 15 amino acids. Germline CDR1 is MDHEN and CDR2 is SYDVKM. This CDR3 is CASSLGMGGYQPKHF. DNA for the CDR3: TGTGCCAGCAGTTTAGGGATGGGTGGGTATCAGCCCAAGCATTTT.

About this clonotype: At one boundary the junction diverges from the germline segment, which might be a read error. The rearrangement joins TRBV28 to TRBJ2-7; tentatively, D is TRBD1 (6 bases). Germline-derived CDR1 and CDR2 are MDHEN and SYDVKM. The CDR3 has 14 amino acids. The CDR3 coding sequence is TGTGCCAGCAGTTCTGACAGGCAAACCTACGAGCATTACTTC. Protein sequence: CASSSDRQTYEHYF.

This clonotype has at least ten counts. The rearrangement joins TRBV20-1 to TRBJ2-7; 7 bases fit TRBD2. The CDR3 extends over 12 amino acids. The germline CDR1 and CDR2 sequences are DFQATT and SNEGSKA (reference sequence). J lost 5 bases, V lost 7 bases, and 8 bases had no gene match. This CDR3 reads CSVGTKRDEQYF. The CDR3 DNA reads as TGCAGTGTTGGGACTAAACGGGACGAGCAGTACTTC.

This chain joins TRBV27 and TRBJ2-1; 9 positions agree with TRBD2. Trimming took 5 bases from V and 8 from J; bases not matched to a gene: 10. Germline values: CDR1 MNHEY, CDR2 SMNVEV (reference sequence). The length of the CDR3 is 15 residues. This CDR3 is CASSPDLAGVHEQFF. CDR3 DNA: TGTGCCAGCAGTCCGGACTTAGCGGGAGTCCATGAGCAGTTCTTC.

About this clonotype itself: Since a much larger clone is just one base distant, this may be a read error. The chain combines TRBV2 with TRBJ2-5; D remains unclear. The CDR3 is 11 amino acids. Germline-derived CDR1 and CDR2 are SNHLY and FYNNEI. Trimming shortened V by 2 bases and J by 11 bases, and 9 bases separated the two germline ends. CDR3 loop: CASSERLSQYF. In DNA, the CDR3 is TGTGCCAGCAGTGAACGACTCTCGCAGTACTTC.

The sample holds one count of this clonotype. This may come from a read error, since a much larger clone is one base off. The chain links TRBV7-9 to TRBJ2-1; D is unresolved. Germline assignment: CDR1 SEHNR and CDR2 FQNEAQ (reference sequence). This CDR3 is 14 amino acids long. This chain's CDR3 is CVSSSRAMNAEQFF. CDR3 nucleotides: TGTGTCAGCAGCTCCCGGGCGATGAATGCGGAGCAGTTCTTC.

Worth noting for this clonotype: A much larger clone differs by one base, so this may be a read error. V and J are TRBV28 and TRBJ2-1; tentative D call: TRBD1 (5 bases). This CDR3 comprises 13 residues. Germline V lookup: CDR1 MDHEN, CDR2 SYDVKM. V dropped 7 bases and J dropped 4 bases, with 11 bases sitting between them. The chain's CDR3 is CASIKGDYNEQFF. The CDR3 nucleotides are TGTGCCAGCATTAAAGGGGATTACAATGAGCAGTTCTTC.

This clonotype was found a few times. The DNA of the CDR3 is TGTGCCAGCAGCTCTGGGGTGTATACTAGCACAGATACGCAGTATTTT. Translated: CASSSGVYTSTDTQYF. This chain uses TRBV11-2 with TRBJ2-3; D remains ambiguous. The V gene's germline CDR1 is SGHAT and CDR2 FQNNGV. The CDR3 covers 16 residues. Trimming took off 4 bases at V and 0 bases at J, with 14 bases between the two ends.

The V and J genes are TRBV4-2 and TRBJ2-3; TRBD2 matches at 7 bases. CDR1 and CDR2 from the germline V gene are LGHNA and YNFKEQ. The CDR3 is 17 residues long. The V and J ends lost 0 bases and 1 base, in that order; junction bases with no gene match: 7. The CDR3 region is CASSQDPSGGGTDTQYF. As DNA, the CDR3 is TGTGCCAGCAGCCAAGATCCTTCGGGAGGAGGCACAGATACGCAGTATTTT.

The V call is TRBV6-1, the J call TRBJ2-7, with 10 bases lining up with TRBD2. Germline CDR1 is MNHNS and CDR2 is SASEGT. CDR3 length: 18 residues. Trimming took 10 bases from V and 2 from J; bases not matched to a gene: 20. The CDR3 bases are TGTGCCACCCATTCGGGAGTGCCTAGCGGGAGTATGGCCTACGAGCAGTACTTC. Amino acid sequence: CATHSGVPSGSMAYEQYF.

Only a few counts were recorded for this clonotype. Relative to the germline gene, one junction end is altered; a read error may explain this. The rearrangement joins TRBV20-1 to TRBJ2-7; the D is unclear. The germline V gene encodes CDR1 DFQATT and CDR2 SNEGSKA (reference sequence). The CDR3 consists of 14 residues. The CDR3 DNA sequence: TGCAGTGCTAGAGTCGACCCCAGCTCCTACGGGCAGTACTTC. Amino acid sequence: CSARVDPSSYGQYF.

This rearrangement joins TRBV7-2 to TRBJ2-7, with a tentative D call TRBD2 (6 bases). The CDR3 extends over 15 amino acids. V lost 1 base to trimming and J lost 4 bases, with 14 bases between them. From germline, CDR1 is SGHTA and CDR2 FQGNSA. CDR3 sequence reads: CASSLEPGAGYEQYF. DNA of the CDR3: TGTGCCAGCAGCTTAGAGCCCGGAGCGGGTTACGAGCAGTACTTC.

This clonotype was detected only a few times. This CDR3 reads CASSLAKGTVNQPQHF. The CDR3 nucleotides read TGTGCCAGCAGTTTAGCGAAGGGGACAGTAAATCAGCCCCAGCATTTT. The chain links TRBV12-3 or TRBV12-4 to TRBJ1-5; 7 bases fit TRBD1. The CDR3 covers 16 residues. Losses at the gene ends were 0 bases for V and 4 bases for J; bases not matched to a gene: 6.

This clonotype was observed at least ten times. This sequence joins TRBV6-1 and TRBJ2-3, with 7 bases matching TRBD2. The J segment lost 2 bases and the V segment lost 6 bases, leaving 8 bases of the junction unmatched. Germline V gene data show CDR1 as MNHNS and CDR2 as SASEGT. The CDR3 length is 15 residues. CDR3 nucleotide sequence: TGTGCCAGCAGGCCGACGAGCGGGAACACAGATACGCAGTATTTT. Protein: CASRPTSGNTDTQYF.

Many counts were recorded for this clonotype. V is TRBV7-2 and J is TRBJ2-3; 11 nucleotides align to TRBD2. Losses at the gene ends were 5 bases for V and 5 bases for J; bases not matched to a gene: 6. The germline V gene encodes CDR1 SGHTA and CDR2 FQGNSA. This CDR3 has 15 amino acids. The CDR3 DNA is TGTGCCAGCAGCCCGACTAGCGGGATGGTAGATACGCAGTATTTT. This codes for CASSPTSGMVDTQYF. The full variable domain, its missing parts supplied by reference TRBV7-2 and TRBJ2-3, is GAGVSQSPSNKVTEKGKDVELRCDPISGHTALYWYRQSLGQGLEFLIYFQGNSAPDKSGLPSDRFSAERTGGSVSTLTIQRTQQEDSAVYLCASSPTSGMVDTQYFGPGTRLTVL.